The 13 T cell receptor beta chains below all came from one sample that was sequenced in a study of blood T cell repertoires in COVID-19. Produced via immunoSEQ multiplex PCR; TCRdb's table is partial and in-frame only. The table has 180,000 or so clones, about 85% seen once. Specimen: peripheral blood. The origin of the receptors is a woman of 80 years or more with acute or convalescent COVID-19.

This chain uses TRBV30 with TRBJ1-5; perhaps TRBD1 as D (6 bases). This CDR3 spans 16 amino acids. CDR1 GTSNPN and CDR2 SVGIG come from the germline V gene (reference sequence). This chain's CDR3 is CPLGVCEGDSNQPQHF. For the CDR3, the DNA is TGTCCACTTGGAGTGTGTGAGGGGGATAGCAATCAGCCCCAGCATTTT. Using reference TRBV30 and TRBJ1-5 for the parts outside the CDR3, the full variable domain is SQTIHQWPATLVQPVGSPLSLECTVEGTSNPNLYWYRQAAGRGLQLLFYSVGIGQISSEVPQNLSASRPQDRQFILSSKKLLLSDSGFYLCPLGVCEGDSNQPQHFGDGTRLSIL.

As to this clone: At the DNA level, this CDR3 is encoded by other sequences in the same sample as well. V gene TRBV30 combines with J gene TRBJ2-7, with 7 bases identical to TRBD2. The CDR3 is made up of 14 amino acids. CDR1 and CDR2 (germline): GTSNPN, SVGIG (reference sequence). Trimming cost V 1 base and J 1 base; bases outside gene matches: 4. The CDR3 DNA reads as TGTGCCTGGAGTGCGGGGGGAGGTTCCTACGAGCAGTACTTC. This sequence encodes CAWSAGGGSYEQYF.

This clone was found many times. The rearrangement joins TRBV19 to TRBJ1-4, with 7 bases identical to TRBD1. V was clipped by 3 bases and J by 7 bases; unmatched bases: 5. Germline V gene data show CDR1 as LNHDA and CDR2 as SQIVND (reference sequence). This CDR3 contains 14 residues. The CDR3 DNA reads TGTGCCAGTAGTATTGGGCAGGGGGGTGAAAAACTGTTTTTT. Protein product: CASSIGQGGEKLFF.

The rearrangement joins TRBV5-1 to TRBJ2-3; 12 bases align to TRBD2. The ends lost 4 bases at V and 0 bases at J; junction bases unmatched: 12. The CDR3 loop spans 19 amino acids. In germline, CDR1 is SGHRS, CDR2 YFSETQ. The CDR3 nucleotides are TGCGCCAGCAGCCTGGGGGGGACTAGCGGGTGGACTAGCACAGATACGCAGTATTTT. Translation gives CASSLGGTSGWTSTDTQYF.

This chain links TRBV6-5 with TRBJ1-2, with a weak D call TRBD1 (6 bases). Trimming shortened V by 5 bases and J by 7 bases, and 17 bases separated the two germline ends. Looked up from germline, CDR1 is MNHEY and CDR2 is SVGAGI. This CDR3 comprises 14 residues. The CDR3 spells CASSKQGALGGYTF. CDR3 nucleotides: TGTGCCAGCAGTAAACAGGGCGCTCTCGGTGGCTACACCTTC.

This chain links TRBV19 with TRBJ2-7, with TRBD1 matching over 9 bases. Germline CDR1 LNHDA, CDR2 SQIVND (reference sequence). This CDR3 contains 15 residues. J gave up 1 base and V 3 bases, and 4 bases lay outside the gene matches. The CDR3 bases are TGTGCCAGTAGTATTGGGACAGGGAGGTCCTACGAGCAGTACTTC. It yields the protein CASSIGTGRSYEQYF.

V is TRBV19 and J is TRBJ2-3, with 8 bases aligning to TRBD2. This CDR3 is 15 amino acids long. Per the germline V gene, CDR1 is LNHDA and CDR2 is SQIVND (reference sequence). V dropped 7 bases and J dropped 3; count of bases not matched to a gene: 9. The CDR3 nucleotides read TGTGCCAGTATGGGGGGACTAGTGAGGACAGATACGCAGTATTTT. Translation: CASMGGLVRTDTQYF.

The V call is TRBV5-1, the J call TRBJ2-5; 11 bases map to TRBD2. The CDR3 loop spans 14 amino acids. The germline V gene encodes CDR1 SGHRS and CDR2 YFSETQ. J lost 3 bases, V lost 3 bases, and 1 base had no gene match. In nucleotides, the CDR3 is TGCGCCAGCAGCTGGGGACTAGCGGAAGAGACCCAGTACTTC. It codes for CASSWGLAEETQYF.

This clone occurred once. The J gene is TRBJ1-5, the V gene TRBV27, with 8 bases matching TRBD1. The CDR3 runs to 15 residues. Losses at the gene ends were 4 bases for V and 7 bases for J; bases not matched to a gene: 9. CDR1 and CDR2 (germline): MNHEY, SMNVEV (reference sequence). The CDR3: CASSSRQGRYQPQHF. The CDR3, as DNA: TGTGCCAGCAGTTCGAGACAGGGGCGATACCAGCCCCAGCATTTT.

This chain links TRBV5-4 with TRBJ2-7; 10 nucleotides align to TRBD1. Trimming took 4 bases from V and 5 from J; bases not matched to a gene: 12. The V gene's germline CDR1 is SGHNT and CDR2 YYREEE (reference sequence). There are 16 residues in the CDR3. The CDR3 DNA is TGTGCCAGCAGCCCCCAGGGACAGGGGAGGATGGACGAGCAGTACTTC. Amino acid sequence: CASSPQGQGRMDEQYF.

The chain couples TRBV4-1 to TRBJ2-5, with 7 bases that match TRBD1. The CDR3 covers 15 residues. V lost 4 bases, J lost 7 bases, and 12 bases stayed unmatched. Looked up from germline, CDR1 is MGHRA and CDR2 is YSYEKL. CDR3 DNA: TGCGCCAGCAGCCCCCAATGGGACAGTGCATGGACCCAGTACTTC. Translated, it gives CASSPQWDSAWTQYF.

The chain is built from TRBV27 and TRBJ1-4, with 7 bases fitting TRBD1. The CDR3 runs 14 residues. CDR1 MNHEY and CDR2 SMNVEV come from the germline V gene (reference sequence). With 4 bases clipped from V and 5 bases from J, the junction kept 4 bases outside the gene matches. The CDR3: CASSSGTANEKLFF. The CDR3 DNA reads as TGTGCCAGCAGTTCCGGGACAGCGAATGAAAAACTGTTTTTT.

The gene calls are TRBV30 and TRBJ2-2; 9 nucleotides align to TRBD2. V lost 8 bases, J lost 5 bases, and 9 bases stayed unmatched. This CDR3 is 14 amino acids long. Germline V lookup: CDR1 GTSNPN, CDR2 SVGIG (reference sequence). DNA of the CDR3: TGTGCCGGGTCTGGCGGGAGGGTGACCGGGGAGCTGTTTTTT. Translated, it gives CAGSGGRVTGELFF.